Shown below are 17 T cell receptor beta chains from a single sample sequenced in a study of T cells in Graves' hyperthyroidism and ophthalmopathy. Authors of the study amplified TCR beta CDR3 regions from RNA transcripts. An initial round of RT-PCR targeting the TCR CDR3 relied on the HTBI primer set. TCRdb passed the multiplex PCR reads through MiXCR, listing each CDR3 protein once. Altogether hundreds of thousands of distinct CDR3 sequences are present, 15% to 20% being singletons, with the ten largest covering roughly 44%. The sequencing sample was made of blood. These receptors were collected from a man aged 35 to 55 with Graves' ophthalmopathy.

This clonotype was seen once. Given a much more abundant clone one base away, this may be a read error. CDR3 bases: TGTGCCAGCAGAAGGGAGTTGGGGGATGAGCAGTTCTTC. This gives the protein CASRRELGDEQFF. The chain combines TRBV2 with TRBJ2-1; D is perhaps TRBD1 or TRBD2 (5 bases each). The germline V gene has CDR1 SNHLY and CDR2 FYNNEI. The CDR3 is made up of 13 amino acids. The V end lost 6 bases, the J end lost 8 bases, and 14 bases lay between the germline ends.

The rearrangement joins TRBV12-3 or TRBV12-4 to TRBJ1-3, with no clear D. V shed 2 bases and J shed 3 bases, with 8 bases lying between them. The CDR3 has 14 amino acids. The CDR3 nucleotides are TGTGCCAGCAGTTTACTCGCAGTTGGAAACACCATATATTTT. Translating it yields CASSLLAVGNTIYF.

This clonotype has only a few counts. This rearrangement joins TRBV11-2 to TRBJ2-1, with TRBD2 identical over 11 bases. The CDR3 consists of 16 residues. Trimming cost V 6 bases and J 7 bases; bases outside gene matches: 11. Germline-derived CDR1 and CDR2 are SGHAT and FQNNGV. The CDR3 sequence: CASRNLAGGSRNEQFF. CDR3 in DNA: TGTGCCAGCAGAAATCTAGCGGGAGGAAGTAGAAATGAGCAGTTCTTC. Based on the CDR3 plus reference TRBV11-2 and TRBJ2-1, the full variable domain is EAGVAQSPRYKIIEKRQSVAFWCNPISGHATLYWYQQILGQGPKLLIQFQNNGVVDDSQLPKDRFSAERLKGVDSTLKIQPAKLEDSAVYLCASRNLAGGSRNEQFFGPGTRLTVL.

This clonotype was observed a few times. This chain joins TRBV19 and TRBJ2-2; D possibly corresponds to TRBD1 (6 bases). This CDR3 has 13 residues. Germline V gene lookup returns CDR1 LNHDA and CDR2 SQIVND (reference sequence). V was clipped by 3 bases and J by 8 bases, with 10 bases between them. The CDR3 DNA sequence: TGTGCCAGTAGTATTACAGGGCGGGGGGAGCTGTTTTTT. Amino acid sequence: CASSITGRGELFF. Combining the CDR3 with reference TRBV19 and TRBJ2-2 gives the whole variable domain DGGITQSPKYLFRKEGQNVTLSCEQNLNHDAMYWYRQDPGQGLRLIYYSQIVNDFQKGDIAEGYSVSREKKESFPLTVTSAQKNPTAFYLCASSITGRGELFFGEGSRLTVL.

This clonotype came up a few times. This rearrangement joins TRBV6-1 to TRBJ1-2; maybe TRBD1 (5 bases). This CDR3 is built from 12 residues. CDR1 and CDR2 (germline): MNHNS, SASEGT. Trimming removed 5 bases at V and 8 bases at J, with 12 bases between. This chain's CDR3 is CASSIGDGGYTF. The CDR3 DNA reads TGTGCCAGCAGTATTGGGGACGGCGGCTACACCTTC.

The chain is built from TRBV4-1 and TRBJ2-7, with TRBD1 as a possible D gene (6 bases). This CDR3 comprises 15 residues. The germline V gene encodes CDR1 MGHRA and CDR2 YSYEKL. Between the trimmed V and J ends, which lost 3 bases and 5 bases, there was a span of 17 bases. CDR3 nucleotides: TGCGCCAGCAGCCACACAGGGTTGGGGGACCACGAGCAGTACTTC. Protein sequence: CASSHTGLGDHEQYF.

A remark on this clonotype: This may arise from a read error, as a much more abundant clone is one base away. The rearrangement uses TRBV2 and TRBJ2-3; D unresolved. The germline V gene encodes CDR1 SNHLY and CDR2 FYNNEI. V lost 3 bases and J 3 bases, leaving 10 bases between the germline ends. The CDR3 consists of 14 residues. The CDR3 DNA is TGTGCCAGCAGTGATAGAAGGCGAACAGATACGCAGTATTTT. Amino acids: CASSDRRRTDTQYF.

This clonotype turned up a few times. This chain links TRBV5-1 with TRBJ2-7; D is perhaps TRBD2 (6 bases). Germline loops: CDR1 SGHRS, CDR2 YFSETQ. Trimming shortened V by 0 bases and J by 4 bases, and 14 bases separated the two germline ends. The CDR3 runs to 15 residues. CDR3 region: CASSLGAGGRYEQYF. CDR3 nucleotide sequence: TGCGCCAGCAGCTTGGGGGCCGGAGGGCGTTACGAGCAGTACTTC.

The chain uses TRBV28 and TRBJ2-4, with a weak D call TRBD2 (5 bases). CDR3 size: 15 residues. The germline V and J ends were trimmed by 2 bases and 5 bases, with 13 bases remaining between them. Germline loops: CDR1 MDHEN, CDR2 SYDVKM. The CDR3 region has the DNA TGTGCCAGCAGTTTAAGAGAGAGGGTCCAAAACATTCAGTACTTC. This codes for CASSLRERVQNIQYF. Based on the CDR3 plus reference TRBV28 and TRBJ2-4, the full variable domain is DVKVTQSSRYLVKRTGEKVFLECVQDMDHENMFWYRQDPGLGLRLIYFSYDVKMKEKGDIPEGYSVSREKKERFSLILESASTNQTSMYLCASSLRERVQNIQYFGAGTRLSVL.

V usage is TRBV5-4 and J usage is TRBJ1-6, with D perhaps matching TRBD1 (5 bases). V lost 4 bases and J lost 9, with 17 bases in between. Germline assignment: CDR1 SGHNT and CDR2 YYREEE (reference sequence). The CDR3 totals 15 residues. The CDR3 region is CASSLGGGNPSPLHF. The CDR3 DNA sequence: TGTGCCAGCAGCCTCGGGGGGGGGAATCCTTCACCCCTCCACTTT. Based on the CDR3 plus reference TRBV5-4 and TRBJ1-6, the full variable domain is ETGVTQSPTHLIKTRGQQVTLRCSSQSGHNTVSWYQQALGQGPQFIFQYYREEENGRGNFPPRFSGLQFPNYSSELNVNALELDDSALYLCASSLGGGNPSPLHFGNGTRLTVT.

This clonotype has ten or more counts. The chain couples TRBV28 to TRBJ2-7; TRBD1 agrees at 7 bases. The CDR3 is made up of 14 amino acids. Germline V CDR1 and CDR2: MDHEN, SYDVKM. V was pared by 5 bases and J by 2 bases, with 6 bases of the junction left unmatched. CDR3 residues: CASSLLTGTYEQYF. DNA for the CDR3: TGTGCCAGCAGTCTACTGACAGGGACCTACGAGCAGTACTTC.

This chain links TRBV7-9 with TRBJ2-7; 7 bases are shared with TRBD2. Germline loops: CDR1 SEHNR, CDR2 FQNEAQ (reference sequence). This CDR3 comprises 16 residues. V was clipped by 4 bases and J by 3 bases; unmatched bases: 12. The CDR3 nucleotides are TGTGCCAGCAGCTCCCTCTTAGGGACTACATACTACGAGCAGTACTTC. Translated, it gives CASSSLLGTTYYEQYF. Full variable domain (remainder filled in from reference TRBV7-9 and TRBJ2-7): DTGVSQNPRHKITKRGQNVTFRCDPISEHNRLYWYRQTLGQGPEFLTYFQNEAQLEKSRLLSDRFSAERPKGSFSTLEIQRTEQGDSAMYLCASSSLLGTTYYEQYFGPGTRLTVT.

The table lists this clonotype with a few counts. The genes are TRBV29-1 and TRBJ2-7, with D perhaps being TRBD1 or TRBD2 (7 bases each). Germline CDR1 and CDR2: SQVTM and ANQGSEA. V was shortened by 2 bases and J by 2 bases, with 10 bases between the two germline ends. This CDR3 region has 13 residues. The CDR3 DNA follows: TGCAGCGTTGAACAGGGGGGGACCTACGAGCAGTACTTC. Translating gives CSVEQGGTYEQYF.

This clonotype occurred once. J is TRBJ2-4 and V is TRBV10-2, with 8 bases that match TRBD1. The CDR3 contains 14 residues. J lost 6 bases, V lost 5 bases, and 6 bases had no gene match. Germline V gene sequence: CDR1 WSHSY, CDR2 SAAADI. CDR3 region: CASSFLGQANIQYF. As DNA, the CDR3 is TGCGCCAGCAGTTTTCTGGGACAGGCAAACATTCAGTACTTC.

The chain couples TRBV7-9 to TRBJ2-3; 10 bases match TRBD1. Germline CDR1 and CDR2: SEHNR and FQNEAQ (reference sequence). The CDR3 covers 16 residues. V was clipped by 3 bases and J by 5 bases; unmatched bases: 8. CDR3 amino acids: CASSFTGQGFGDTQYF. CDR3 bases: TGTGCCAGCAGCTTTACGGGACAGGGGTTTGGAGATACGCAGTATTTT.

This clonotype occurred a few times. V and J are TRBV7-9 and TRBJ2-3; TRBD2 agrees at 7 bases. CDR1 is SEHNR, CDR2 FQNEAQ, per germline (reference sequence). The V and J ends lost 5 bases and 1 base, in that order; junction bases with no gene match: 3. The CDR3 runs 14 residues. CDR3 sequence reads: CASSNGLGTDTQYF. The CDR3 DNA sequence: TGTGCCAGCAGCAATGGACTAGGCACAGATACGCAGTATTTT. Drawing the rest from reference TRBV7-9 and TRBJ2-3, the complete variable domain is DTGVSQNPRHKITKRGQNVTFRCDPISEHNRLYWYRQTLGQGPEFLTYFQNEAQLEKSRLLSDRFSAERPKGSFSTLEIQRTEQGDSAMYLCASSNGLGTDTQYFGPGTRLTVL.

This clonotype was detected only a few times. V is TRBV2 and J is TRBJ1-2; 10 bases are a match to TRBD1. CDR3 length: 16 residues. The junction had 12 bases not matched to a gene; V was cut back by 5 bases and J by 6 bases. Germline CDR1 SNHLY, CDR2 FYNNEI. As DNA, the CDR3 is TGTGCCAGCAGTTCCGTCGGGACAGGGGTTTACAATGGCTACACCTTC. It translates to CASSSVGTGVYNGYTF.